This entry lists 31 T cell receptor beta chains sequenced from one sample in a study of patients and donors after allogeneic stem cell transplantation. TCRdb redid the calling of the RT-PCR reads with MiXCR, one entry per CDR3 protein. The sample has hundreds of thousands of distinct CDR3 sequences, 38% seen once. Source material: blood, either unsorted or a sorted T cell fraction (not recorded which). The receptors originated from a human donor who was either an allogeneic HSCT recipient or a stem cell or donor lymphocyte infusion donor (not recorded which). It is not recorded whose cells these are; they may come from a transplant donor.

This clonotype was seen many times. The V gene is TRBV29-1, the J gene TRBJ1-3; tentatively, D is TRBD1 (6 bases). Per the germline V gene, CDR1 is SQVTM and CDR2 is ANQGSEA. V lost 2 bases and J lost 3, with 11 bases in between. CDR3 length equals 14 residues. The CDR3 nucleotides read TGCAGCGTTGAATCAGGGGACGGTGGAAACACCATATATTTT. It translates to CSVESGDGGNTIYF.

V is TRBV6-5 and J is TRBJ2-3; the D call may be TRBD1 or TRBD2 (5 bases each). CDR1 is MNHEY, CDR2 SVGAGI, per germline. Trimming took off 6 bases at V and 10 bases at J, with 17 bases between the two ends. CDR3 length equals 13 residues. CDR3 DNA: TGTGCCAGCAGCCCTCCCAGCCGGGACCCGCAGTATTTT. The encoded protein is CASSPPSRDPQYF.

The rearrangement joins TRBV6-6 to TRBJ1-4; maybe TRBD1 (5 bases). Trimming left V 2 bases short and J 4 bases short, with 8 bases between. Germline V gene lookup returns CDR1 MNHNY and CDR2 SVGAGI (reference sequence). The CDR3 consists of 14 residues. This chain's CDR3 is CASSYRGDNEKLFF. CDR3 bases: TGTGCCAGCAGTTACCGGGGCGATAATGAAAAACTGTTTTTT.

Ten or more counts support this clonotype. The rearrangement uses TRBV5-1 and TRBJ1-2; the D is unclear. Trimming pared 0 bases from V and 4 bases from J, leaving 7 bases between. The CDR3 sequence is 13 residues long. From germline, CDR1 is SGHRS and CDR2 YFSETQ. For the CDR3, the DNA is TGCGCCAGCAGCTTGGCCATAAGCTATGGCTACACCTTC. Translated, it gives CASSLAISYGYTF.

The CDR3 nucleotides are TGTGCCAGCAGCCAAGCGAAGGGACAGGGGTCATCTGGCTACACCTTC. Its translation: CASSQAKGQGSSGYTF. The chain carries TRBV3-1 and TRBJ1-2; 10 bases line up with TRBD1. CDR3 length equals 16 residues. The germline gives CDR1 LGHDT, CDR2 YNNKEL (reference sequence). V dropped 1 base and J dropped 7; count of bases not matched to a gene: 9.

The chain has TRBV5-1 and TRBJ2-7; weak D call: TRBD1 (6 bases). Per the germline V gene, CDR1 is SGHRS and CDR2 is YFSETQ. The V end was cut by 0 bases, the J end by 1 base, with 11 bases between. CDR3 length equals 15 residues. The CDR3 DNA reads TGCGCCAGCAGCTTGGCCCCAGGGGTGTCCTACGAGCAGTACTTC. Residues: CASSLAPGVSYEQYF.

The chain has TRBV30 and TRBJ1-5; TRBD1 might be the D (6 bases). The V end was cut by 4 bases, the J end by 4 bases, with 14 bases between. The V gene's germline CDR1 is GTSNPN and CDR2 SVGIG (reference sequence). CDR3 length: 14 residues. CDR3: CAWTGGGSNQPQHF. In nucleotides, the CDR3 is TGTGCCTGGACGGGGGGCGGTAGTAATCAGCCCCAGCATTTT.

The gene calls are TRBV27 and TRBJ1-1; D is ambiguous. Looked up from germline, CDR1 is MNHEY and CDR2 is SMNVEV (reference sequence). The V end was cut by 5 bases, the J end by 1 base, with 14 bases between. This CDR3 is 15 amino acids long. CDR3 region: CASSSELLGNTEAFF. CDR3 nucleotide sequence: TGTGCCAGCAGTAGTGAGCTCCTGGGGAACACTGAAGCTTTCTTT.

The sample holds one count of this clonotype. The chain is built from TRBV5-1 and TRBJ2-3; possibly TRBD1 for D (6 bases). V lost 0 bases and J lost 6, with 11 bases in between. From germline, CDR1 is SGHRS and CDR2 YFSETQ. This CDR3 spans 14 amino acids. The CDR3 region is CASSLALQGDTQYF. CDR3 DNA: TGCGCCAGCAGCTTGGCCCTCCAGGGGGATACGCAGTATTTT.

The chain has TRBV2 and TRBJ1-6, with no clear D. V dropped 6 bases and J dropped 7 bases, with 13 bases sitting between them. This CDR3 region has 14 residues. Germline-derived CDR1 and CDR2 are SNHLY and FYNNEI. The CDR3 is CASRNRLGNSPLHF. The CDR3 bases are TGTGCCAGCAGGAACCGTTTAGGGAATTCACCCCTCCACTTT.

This clonotype was detected only a few times. The chain's CDR3 is CASSLVLNYGYTF. The CDR3 DNA is TGTGCCAGCAGTTTAGTTTTAAACTATGGCTACACCTTC. This chain joins TRBV12-3 or TRBV12-4 and TRBJ1-2; D gene ambiguous. Trimming left V 1 base short and J 2 bases short, with 5 bases between. This CDR3 spans 13 amino acids.

This chain connects TRBV6-1 to TRBJ2-3; 11 nucleotides align to TRBD2. J was trimmed by 2 bases and V by 8 bases; bases with no gene match: 3. Per the germline V gene, CDR1 is MNHNS and CDR2 is SASEGT. The CDR3 loop spans 14 amino acids. In DNA form, the CDR3 reads TGTGCCAGCGGGGGACTAGCGGTCACAGATACGCAGTATTTT. Amino acids: CASGGLAVTDTQYF.

This clonotype was seen a handful of times. The chain combines TRBV18 with TRBJ1-1; 7 bases map to TRBD1. Germline values: CDR1 KGHSH, CDR2 LQKENI. J gave up 5 bases and V 0 bases, and 12 bases lay outside the gene matches. This CDR3 contains 17 residues. The CDR3, as DNA: TGTGCCAGCTCACCACCGGCGACAGGGCTTTTCGGGACTGAAGCTTTCTTT. Its translation is CASSPPATGLFGTEAFF.

The rearrangement joins TRBV7-8 to TRBJ2-5; D gene unclear. V lost 3 bases, J lost 3 bases, and 8 bases lay in between. This CDR3 spans 13 amino acids. Germline V gene data show CDR1 as SGHVS and CDR2 as FQNEAQ. The CDR3 region has the DNA TGTGCCAGCAGCTTTCTGGAAAAAGAGACCCAGTACTTC. Protein product: CASSFLEKETQYF.

The chain links TRBV20-1 to TRBJ1-6; tentative D call: TRBD1 (6 bases). This CDR3 comprises 13 residues. CDR1 is DFQATT and CDR2 is SNEGSKA in the germline V gene (reference sequence). The germline V and J ends were trimmed by 6 bases and 5 bases, with 11 bases remaining between them. This CDR3 is CSARDIDNSPLHF. CDR3 DNA sequence: TGCAGTGCCCGGGACATCGATAATTCACCCCTCCACTTT.

The chain combines TRBV4-1 with TRBJ2-7, with D hard to call. This CDR3 has 13 residues. CDR1 and CDR2 (germline): MGHRA, YSYEKL. V lost 1 base and J 3 bases, leaving 7 bases between the germline ends. The CDR3 DNA follows: TGCGCCAGCAGCCAAGCAACGGACTACGAGCAGTACTTC. Translation: CASSQATDYEQYF.

This sequence joins TRBV29-1 and TRBJ1-1, with 8 bases matching TRBD1. V trimming: 7 bases; J trimming: 4 bases; junction bases outside the gene matches: 5. Germline V gene data show CDR1 as SQVTM and CDR2 as ANQGSEA. This CDR3 contains 12 residues. This CDR3 is CSGITGGTEAFF. The CDR3 DNA is TGCAGCGGAATCACAGGGGGCACTGAAGCTTTCTTT.

The sample holds a few counts of this clonotype. In DNA, the CDR3 is TGTGCCAGCAGTTTATGGCAGGGGGCAATTCAGCCCCAGCATTTT. Translation gives CASSLWQGAIQPQHF. This chain uses TRBV28 with TRBJ1-5; 8 bases fit TRBD1. Germline V gene lookup returns CDR1 MDHEN and CDR2 SYDVKM. The CDR3 extends over 15 amino acids. After removal of 0 bases from V and 6 bases from J, the junction contained 4 bases not matched to a gene.

The chain couples TRBV5-1 to TRBJ1-5, with 9 positions matching TRBD1. Losses at the gene ends were 4 bases for V and 4 bases for J; bases not matched to a gene: 6. This CDR3 has 15 residues. Germline V lookup: CDR1 SGHRS, CDR2 YFSETQ. In DNA, the CDR3 is TGCGCCAGCAGCGTTGGGACAGGGCGAAATCAGCCCCAGCATTTT. This translates into CASSVGTGRNQPQHF. Drawing the rest from reference TRBV5-1 and TRBJ1-5, the complete variable domain is KAGVTQTPRYLIKTRGQQVTLSCSPISGHRSVSWYQQTPGQGLQFLFEYFSETQRNKGNFPGRFSGRQFSNSRSEMNVSTLELGDSALYLCASSVGTGRNQPQHFGDGTRLSIL.

The rearrangement joins TRBV6-2 or TRBV6-3 to TRBJ2-5; D ambiguous. CDR1 is MNHEY, CDR2 SVGEGT, per germline. The CDR3 has 15 amino acids. V lost 5 bases and J 5 bases, leaving 18 bases between the germline ends. In DNA, the CDR3 is TGTGCCAGCAGTCGTGGCGGCCGCGGATGGGAGACCCAGTACTTC. Amino acids: CASSRGGRGWETQYF.

This clonotype showed up just a few times. This chain connects TRBV20-1 to TRBJ1-2, with TRBD1 matching over 7 bases. Germline loops: CDR1 DFQATT, CDR2 SNEGSKA (reference sequence). The CDR3 covers 12 residues. The CDR3 DNA reads as TGCAGCCTCCAGGGGGATAACTATGGCTACACCTTC. Translated, it gives CSLQGDNYGYTF.

J is TRBJ1-5 and V is TRBV7-9, with D possibly matching TRBD1 (5 bases). The CDR3 totals 16 residues. In germline, CDR1 is SEHNR, CDR2 FQNEAQ (reference sequence). V lost 0 bases to trimming and J lost 4 bases, with 13 bases between them. The CDR3 DNA sequence: TGTGCCAGCAGCTTAGCTCTCCAGGGAGCTAATCAGCCCCAGCATTTT. As protein: CASSLALQGANQPQHF. Based on the CDR3 plus reference TRBV7-9 and TRBJ1-5, the full variable domain is DTGVSQNPRHKITKRGQNVTFRCDPISEHNRLYWYRQTLGQGPEFLTYFQNEAQLEKSRLLSDRFSAERPKGSFSTLEIQRTEQGDSAMYLCASSLALQGANQPQHFGDGTRLSIL.

This chain connects TRBV5-1 to TRBJ1-1; unclear D gene. V was shortened by 4 bases and J by 5 bases, with 9 bases between the two germline ends. This CDR3 region has 12 residues. The germline V gene has CDR1 SGHRS and CDR2 YFSETQ. In DNA form, the CDR3 reads TGCGCCAGCAGCCGCGCCGGGACTGAAGCTTTCTTT. The encoded protein is CASSRAGTEAFF. Variable domain in full (rest from reference TRBV5-1 and TRBJ1-1): KAGVTQTPRYLIKTRGQQVTLSCSPISGHRSVSWYQQTPGQGLQFLFEYFSETQRNKGNFPGRFSGRQFSNSRSEMNVSTLELGDSALYLCASSRAGTEAFFGQGTRLTVV.

This clonotype was seen a few times. The genes are TRBV18 and TRBJ2-2; possible D gene TRBD2, 6 bases. The CDR3 is 15 amino acids. Trimming removed 5 bases at V and 5 bases at J, with 15 bases between. Germline lookup yields CDR1 KGHSH and CDR2 LQKENI. The CDR3 DNA follows: TGTGCCAGCTCATCGAGTTCGGGGAGGACCGGGGAGCTGTTTTTT. As protein: CASSSSSGRTGELFF. Complete variable domain (other parts from reference TRBV18 and TRBJ2-2): NAGVMQNPRHLVRRRGQEARLRCSPMKGHSHVYWYRQLPEEGLKFMVYLQKENIIDESGMPKERFSAEFPKEGPSILRIQQVVRGDSAAYFCASSSSSGRTGELFFGEGSRLTVL.

In its sample, this clonotype was seen once. The chain employs TRBV2 and TRBJ1-1; 9 positions agree with TRBD1. The V gene's germline CDR1 is SNHLY and CDR2 FYNNEI. There are 15 residues in the CDR3. V lost 6 bases and J lost 4; bases outside the gene matches: 9. CDR3 nucleotide sequence: TGTGCCAGCAGCGGACAGGGGTGGCCGGGCACTGAAGCTTTCTTT. Protein sequence: CASSGQGWPGTEAFF.

The chain joins TRBV6-5 to TRBJ1-5; a weak D match, TRBD1 (5 bases). Trimming shortened V by 5 bases and J by 9 bases, and 14 bases separated the two germline ends. The CDR3 has 13 amino acids. Germline V gives CDR1 MNHEY, CDR2 SVGAGI. The CDR3 DNA follows: TGTGCCAGCAGTCCGGCCGGGACCGGGCCCCAGCATTTT. Its protein product is CASSPAGTGPQHF.

CDR3 protein: CASRTDSDNPLSSYNEQFF. In nucleotides, the CDR3 is TGTGCCAGCAGGACGGACAGCGATAACCCCCTGAGCTCCTACAATGAGCAGTTCTTC. The chain has TRBV27 and TRBJ2-1; tentatively, D is TRBD1 (6 bases). The germline CDR1 and CDR2 sequences are MNHEY and SMNVEV (reference sequence). Trimming stripped 6 bases from V and 0 bases from J, with 24 bases between. The length of the CDR3 is 19 residues.

There are a few counts of this clonotype. J is TRBJ1-6 and V is TRBV2, with 9 bases fitting TRBD1. Germline CDR1 SNHLY, CDR2 FYNNEI. V was pared by 2 bases and J by 7 bases, with 3 bases of the junction left unmatched. The CDR3 covers 15 residues. The CDR3 bases are TGTGCCAGCAGTGAAATGGGACAGGGAAATTCACCCCTCCACTTT. Encoded protein: CASSEMGQGNSPLHF.

The genes are TRBV20-1 and TRBJ1-4; weak D call: TRBD1 (5 bases). Trimming took off 5 bases at V and 8 bases at J, with 18 bases between the two ends. The CDR3 totals 14 residues. Germline values: CDR1 DFQATT, CDR2 SNEGSKA (reference sequence). The CDR3 loop is CSASLGGASEKLFF. CDR3 bases: TGCAGTGCTTCCCTTGGAGGGGCGAGCGAAAAACTGTTTTTT.

The chain combines TRBV7-7 with TRBJ1-4; a weak D match, TRBD1 (5 bases). In germline, CDR1 is SSHAT, CDR2 FNYEAQ (reference sequence). Trimming removed 2 bases at V and 8 bases at J, with 9 bases between. This CDR3 contains 13 residues. The CDR3 region is CASSLIEGEKLFF. DNA for the CDR3: TGTGCCAGCAGCTTAATCGAGGGGGAAAAACTGTTTTTT.

The chain joins TRBV5-1 to TRBJ1-1; D is uncertain. The CDR3 runs 14 residues. Germline CDR1 SGHRS, CDR2 YFSETQ. Trimming took off 5 bases at V and 1 base at J, with 12 bases between the two ends. The CDR3 nucleotides read TGCGCCAGCAGTCCGGTGTTAGGGAACACTGAAGCTTTCTTT. Translating it yields CASSPVLGNTEAFF. Combining the CDR3 with reference TRBV5-1 and TRBJ1-1 gives the whole variable domain KAGVTQTPRYLIKTRGQQVTLSCSPISGHRSVSWYQQTPGQGLQFLFEYFSETQRNKGNFPGRFSGRQFSNSRSEMNVSTLELGDSALYLCASSPVLGNTEAFFGQGTRLTVV.